This T cell receptor beta chain was recorded in a study of CD8+ T cells in alopecia areata. Study conclusions and caveats: Tofacitinib significantly reduced both scalp clonality and expanded CD8+ clones among the top 100. The study found higher clonality in lesional than normal scalp, especially in alopecia totalis/universalis.

On this clone: Its specificity is not known.

The treatment denotes: oral pan-JAK inhibitor, 5-10 mg twice daily. The researchers isolated CD4+ and CD8+ T cells from PBMCs by sorting. Sequencing relied on a cDNA template that was reverse transcribed from extracted RNA. Generated by immunoSEQ multiplex PCR, the TCRdb table keeps only in-frame clones and is missing some. Among 80,000 to 100,000 clones listed, 44% were seen once. Germline V gene sequence: CDR1 DFQATT, CDR2 SNEGSKA (reference sequence). The CDR3 contains 10 residues. V shed 2 bases and J shed 5 bases, with 1 base lying between them. The genes are TRBV20-1 and TRBJ2-1, with D unresolved. This TCR came from a human donor with alopecia areata. The sequencing used CD8+ T cells sorted from blood, collected at week 24, from a patient treated with tofacitinib. The CDR3 DNA sequence: TGCAGTGCTAGAAACAATGAGCAGTTCTTC. Protein: CSARNNEQFF.